These 13 T cell receptor beta chains originate from one sample sequenced in a study of shared clonotypes between healthy human individuals (dated by TCRdb to 2020 to 2022). The library was generated by the immunoSEQ multiplex PCR assay. Here the immuneACCESS table is served through TCRdb, limited to in-frame sequences with V and J called. Missing clones are a known gap in these copies; in checked studies unresolved V genes cover under half, and the rest lacks a known reason. A total of hundreds of thousands of clones appear in this sample, almost 97% of them only once. Together, the top ten hold about 0.054% of the sample. The sample taken for sequencing was naive CD4+ T cells sorted from blood. The cell subset or site label, as the study defines it: CD45RA+ positively selected. These receptors came from a woman aged 25 to 39 in good health.

This chain uses TRBV28 with TRBJ1-1; D is possibly TRBD1 (5 bases). CDR1 is MDHEN, CDR2 SYDVKM, per germline. V shed 7 bases and J shed 3 bases, with 18 bases lying between them. This CDR3 spans 15 amino acids. The CDR3 nucleotides read TGTGCCAGCACCGCGGCGGGGGATCGGTACACTGAAGCTTTCTTT. Amino acid sequence: CASTAAGDRYTEAFF.

The chain links TRBV19 to TRBJ1-2; 7 positions agree with TRBD1. The CDR3 is made up of 15 amino acids. V lost 4 bases and J lost 1; bases outside the gene matches: 6. Looked up from germline, CDR1 is LNHDA and CDR2 is SQIVND (reference sequence). CDR3 residues: CASSTPGQINYGYTF. The DNA for the CDR3 is TGTGCCAGTAGTACACCGGGACAGATTAACTATGGCTACACCTTC.

This clone was recorded once. This chain connects TRBV4-1 to TRBJ1-1, with D unresolved. CDR3 length: 14 residues. The germline V gene encodes CDR1 MGHRA and CDR2 YSYEKL. V lost 5 bases, J lost 6 bases, and 16 bases lay in between. CDR3 in DNA: TGCGCCAGCAGCACGTTACACCCGGCGGCTGAAGCTTTCTTT. It translates to CASSTLHPAAEAFF.

The V call is TRBV11-2, the J call TRBJ2-5; 7 bases line up with TRBD2. This CDR3 is built from 15 residues. CDR1 is SGHAT and CDR2 is FQNNGV in the germline V gene. V lost 5 bases and J lost 6; bases outside the gene matches: 12. CDR3 nucleotide sequence: TGTGCCAGCAGCCAAAGCGCGCGACTAGCCCAGACCCAGTACTTC. Protein: CASSQSARLAQTQYF.

This clone occurred once. At the DNA level, this CDR3 is encoded by other sequences in the same sample as well. The rearrangement uses TRBV5-1 and TRBJ1-5, with a weak D call TRBD1 (5 bases). CDR3 length: 14 residues. V was trimmed by 0 bases and J by 7 bases, leaving 11 bases between them. Germline assignment: CDR1 SGHRS and CDR2 YFSETQ. CDR3 residues: CASSLGEGNQPQHF. CDR3 in DNA: TGCGCCAGCAGCTTGGGGGAGGGGAACCAGCCCCAGCATTTT. Variable domain in full (rest from reference TRBV5-1 and TRBJ1-5): KAGVTQTPRYLIKTRGQQVTLSCSPISGHRSVSWYQQTPGQGLQFLFEYFSETQRNKGNFPGRFSGRQFSNSRSEMNVSTLELGDSALYLCASSLGEGNQPQHFGDGTRLSIL.

The chain links TRBV9 to TRBJ2-5; D tentatively reads TRBD1 or TRBD2 (5 bases each). Germline CDR1 reads SGDLS; CDR2 reads YYNGEE. The CDR3 covers 16 residues. V was pared by 0 bases and J by 5 bases, with 17 bases between. Written as DNA, the CDR3 is TGTGCCAGCAGCGTAGTGGCAGGGTTGGAGGTGGAGACCCAGTACTTC. Protein sequence: CASSVVAGLEVETQYF.

This chain connects TRBV7-6 to TRBJ2-7; D possibly uses TRBD1 or TRBD2 (5 bases each). Trimming removed 1 base from V and 7 bases from J, with 11 bases in between. The CDR3 has 13 residues. From germline, CDR1 is SGHVS and CDR2 FNYEAQ. CDR3 protein: CASSLEIEGEQYF. The CDR3 DNA follows: TGTGCCAGCAGCTTAGAAATCGAGGGGGAGCAGTACTTC. The full variable domain, its missing parts supplied by reference TRBV7-6 and TRBJ2-7, is GAGVSQSPRYKVTKRGQDVALRCDPISGHVSLYWYRQALGQGPEFLTYFNYEAQQDKSGLPNDRFSAERPEGSISTLTIQRTEQRDSAMYRCASSLEIEGEQYFGPGTRLTVT.

V and J are TRBV29-1 and TRBJ1-1; 12 positions agree with TRBD1. V dropped 6 bases and J dropped 4; count of bases not matched to a gene: 9. The CDR3 contains 15 residues. CDR1 and CDR2 from the germline V gene are SQVTM and ANQGSEA. This CDR3 is CSVQGTGGLITEAFF. The CDR3 region has the DNA TGCAGCGTCCAAGGGACAGGGGGCTTAATCACTGAAGCTTTCTTT.

The chain carries TRBV5-1 and TRBJ2-5, with TRBD2 matching 10 bases. Germline V gives CDR1 SGHRS, CDR2 YFSETQ. V lost 2 bases and J lost 7; bases outside the gene matches: 11. The CDR3 sequence is 16 residues long. CDR3 region: CASSFSSGRGDRTQYF. The CDR3 nucleotides read TGCGCCAGCAGCTTCTCCAGCGGGAGGGGTGATAGGACCCAGTACTTC.

The chain carries TRBV7-2 and TRBJ2-5; 7 bases are a match to TRBD2. Germline V gene lookup returns CDR1 SGHTA and CDR2 FQGNSA. This CDR3 has 14 residues. Trimming at V came to 6 bases and at J to 11 bases, leaving 15 bases not matched to a gene. The CDR3 loop reads CASSYDPGVREQYF. In DNA, the CDR3 is TGTGCCAGCAGTTACGACCCTGGGGTGCGGGAGCAGTACTTC.

J is TRBJ1-6 and V is TRBV27, with a weak D call TRBD1 (5 bases). This CDR3 has 18 amino acids. V lost 5 bases and J lost 1, with 18 bases in between. The germline V gene has CDR1 MNHEY and CDR2 SMNVEV (reference sequence). CDR3 region: CASSRQNPRASYNSPLHF. The DNA for the CDR3 is TGTGCCAGCAGTCGACAGAATCCCCGGGCTTCCTATAATTCACCCCTCCACTTT.

The chain links TRBV6-5 to TRBJ1-2; perhaps TRBD1 as D (6 bases). Looked up from germline, CDR1 is MNHEY and CDR2 is SVGAGI. This CDR3 region has 14 residues. Trimming took off 0 bases at V and 4 bases at J, with 9 bases between the two ends. The CDR3 DNA follows: TGTGCCAGCAGTTACTCGAGGACAGCCTATGGCTACACCTTC. This translates into CASSYSRTAYGYTF.

This chain uses TRBV28 with TRBJ2-1, with no clear D. Germline V gives CDR1 MDHEN, CDR2 SYDVKM. The CDR3 extends over 13 amino acids. Trimming pared 7 bases from V and 7 bases from J, leaving 14 bases between. This chain's CDR3 is CASKSTHGNEQFF. CDR3 DNA: TGTGCCAGCAAAAGCACCCACGGAAATGAGCAGTTCTTC.